These 23 T cell receptor beta chains share one sample of origin, sequenced in a study of blood T cell repertoires in COVID-19. This table comes from immunoSEQ multiplex PCR, and its TCRdb copy is limited to in-frame clones, with some not included. In the table there are over 250,000 clones, roughly 90% of which are singletons. Sequenced input: peripheral blood. These receptors were collected from a man in his fifties or sixties with acute or convalescent COVID-19.

J is TRBJ2-3 and V is TRBV19; TRBD1 agrees at 8 bases. Germline V gives CDR1 LNHDA, CDR2 SQIVND (reference sequence). This CDR3 is built from 15 residues. J was trimmed by 1 base and V by 2 bases; bases with no gene match: 2. CDR3 residues: CASSILTGGTDTQYF. The CDR3 nucleotides read TGTGCCAGTAGTATACTGACAGGGGGCACAGATACGCAGTATTTT.

This clone was seen just once. The V and J genes are TRBV4-1 and TRBJ2-1; 9 bases agree with TRBD2. The V segment lost 0 bases and the J segment 5 bases; nucleotides outside the gene matches: 5. Germline V CDR1 and CDR2: MGHRA, YSYEKL. The CDR3 spans 16 residues. This CDR3 reads CASSQEGLAGNNEQFF. CDR3 coding DNA: TGCGCCAGCAGCCAAGAGGGGCTAGCGGGGAACAATGAGCAGTTCTTC.

The chain carries TRBV6-5 and TRBJ2-7; the D gene is possibly TRBD2 (5 bases). The V end was cut by 5 bases, the J end by 5 bases, with 19 bases between. CDR1 is MNHEY and CDR2 is SVGAGI in the germline V gene. The CDR3 extends over 15 amino acids. CDR3 nucleotides: TGTGCCAGCAGTCGACAAATGTATCGGGGTCACGAGCAGTACTTC. Encoded protein: CASSRQMYRGHEQYF.

This clone has just a few counts. V gene TRBV10-1 combines with J gene TRBJ1-6; 7 positions match TRBD1. J lost 7 bases, V lost 6 bases, and 6 bases had no gene match. This CDR3 is 14 amino acids long. CDR1 and CDR2 (germline): WNHNN, SYGVQD (reference sequence). CDR3 loop: CASSSGTENSPLHF. CDR3 sequence (DNA): TGCGCCAGCAGCTCCGGGACAGAGAATTCACCCCTCCACTTT.

The rearrangement uses TRBV7-8 and TRBJ1-5; tentative D call: TRBD1 (6 bases). From germline, CDR1 is SGHVS and CDR2 FQNEAQ. Deletions cut 1 base from V and 6 bases from J, with 13 bases between. This CDR3 has 15 residues. The CDR3 reads CASSLGAGVGQPQHF. DNA for the CDR3: TGTGCCAGCAGCTTAGGAGCAGGGGTAGGTCAGCCCCAGCATTTT.

This clone was detected only once. The chain employs TRBV19 and TRBJ1-4, with D possibly being TRBD1 (5 bases). This CDR3 contains 14 residues. Trimming stripped 10 bases from V and 1 base from J, with 13 bases between. Germline CDR1 and CDR2: LNHDA and SQIVND (reference sequence). For the CDR3, the DNA is TGTGCCACAGGGCCCCCCGGAACTAATGAAAAACTGTTTTTT. It translates to CATGPPGTNEKLFF.

This chain links TRBV10-3 with TRBJ1-2, with D maybe TRBD1 (5 bases). V was clipped by 3 bases and J by 5 bases, with 10 bases between them. Germline CDR1 reads ENHRY; CDR2 reads SYGVKD. The CDR3 contains 13 residues. The CDR3 nucleotides read TGTGCCATCAGTGAAGACAGACCTTATGGCTACACCTTC. Translating it yields CAISEDRPYGYTF.

The chain links TRBV19 to TRBJ2-1; 8 bases line up with TRBD2. Germline CDR1 is LNHDA and CDR2 is SQIVND (reference sequence). With V trimmed by 5 bases and J by 0 bases, 6 bases remained unmatched. This CDR3 contains 16 residues. CDR3 sequence: CASSGRGGGSYNEQFF. As DNA, the CDR3 is TGTGCCAGTAGTGGTCGGGGGGGAGGCTCCTACAATGAGCAGTTCTTC.

The V and J genes are TRBV10-3 and TRBJ1-4, with a weak D call TRBD1 (6 bases). Trimming took 3 bases from V and 10 from J, leaving 15 bases between them. CDR1 and CDR2 (germline): ENHRY, SYGVKD. CDR3 length: 14 residues. The DNA for the CDR3 is TGTGCCATCAGTGACGGGACACCGAGGGGAAAACTGTTTTTT. It encodes CAISDGTPRGKLFF.

The CDR3 protein is CSVDKEGLNYGYTF. CDR3 DNA: TGCAGCGTTGATAAGGAGGGGTTGAACTATGGCTACACCTTC. The rearrangement joins TRBV29-1 to TRBJ1-2, with D possibly TRBD1 on 5 matching bases. The CDR3 length is 14 residues. Trimming took 3 bases from V and 2 from J, leaving 13 bases between them. The germline gives CDR1 SQVTM, CDR2 ANQGSEA.

Here the CDR3 reads CASSQDPRDTDTQYF. The CDR3 DNA follows: TGTGCCAGCAGCCAAGATCCCCGGGACACAGATACGCAGTATTTT. This chain connects TRBV3-1 (or the pseudogene TRBV3-2) to TRBJ2-3; D perhaps matches TRBD2 (5 bases). From germline, CDR1 is LGHDT and CDR2 YNNKEL (reference sequence). The V gene lost 0 bases and the J gene lost 2 bases, with 9 bases spanning the gap. The CDR3 is 15 residues long.

V is TRBV19 and J is TRBJ1-1; D might be TRBD1 (6 bases). Trimming pared 7 bases from V and 7 bases from J, leaving 19 bases between. CDR1 LNHDA and CDR2 SQIVND come from the germline V gene (reference sequence). The CDR3 is 14 residues long. The CDR3 nucleotides are TGTGCCAGTACCACACTGGGATCAGGGGATGAAGCTTTCTTT. It specifies CASTTLGSGDEAFF.

This chain links TRBV29-1 with TRBJ1-1, with D unclear. This CDR3 contains 14 residues. V lost 3 bases to trimming and J lost 0 bases, with 11 bases between them. Germline V gene sequence: CDR1 SQVTM, CDR2 ANQGSEA. CDR3 bases: TGCAGCGTTGATGCGGCGCCGATGAACACTGAAGCTTTCTTT. It yields the protein CSVDAAPMNTEAFF.

V is TRBV5-4 and J is TRBJ2-3; D uncertain. The germline V gene encodes CDR1 SGHNT and CDR2 YYREEE (reference sequence). The V and J ends lost 0 bases and 1 base respectively, with 6 bases between them. The CDR3 has 14 amino acids. The CDR3 DNA follows: TGTGCCAGCAGCTTGGCGCGCCGCACAGATACGCAGTATTTT. Translated, it gives CASSLARRTDTQYF.

The chain combines TRBV2 with TRBJ1-2; 10 bases fit TRBD1. The CDR3 loop spans 15 amino acids. J gave up 7 bases and V 7 bases, and 12 bases lay outside the gene matches. The germline V gene encodes CDR1 SNHLY and CDR2 FYNNEI. The CDR3 spells CASTLTDRGLGGYTF. Written as DNA, the CDR3 is TGTGCCAGCACCTTAACTGACAGGGGGCTAGGTGGCTACACCTTC.

The V and J genes are TRBV9 and TRBJ2-1; D is ambiguous. The CDR3 extends over 13 amino acids. Germline CDR1 SGDLS, CDR2 YYNGEE. V lost 2 bases and J 5 bases, leaving 8 bases between the germline ends. DNA for the CDR3: TGTGCCAGCAGCGTCACAGTTGACAATGAGCAGTTCTTC. This sequence encodes CASSVTVDNEQFF.

About this clone itself: A read error may account for a junction end that differs from germline. V gene TRBV10-1 combines with J gene TRBJ1-1, with a tentative D call TRBD1 (6 bases). From germline, CDR1 is WNHNN and CDR2 SYGVQD (reference sequence). The CDR3 has 13 amino acids. CDR3 DNA sequence: TGCGCCAGCAGTGAGTCGAGGGGGGGAAAAGCCTTCTTT. Protein product: CASSESRGGKAFF.

The chain is built from TRBV5-6 and TRBJ1-5; no firm D call. The V and J ends lost 0 bases and 4 bases respectively, with 14 bases between them. CDR1 is SGHDT, CDR2 YYEEEE, per germline. CDR3 size: 16 residues. In nucleotides, the CDR3 is TGTGCCAGCAGCTTGGGCGTGGTGGTGAGAAATCAGCCCCAGCATTTT. Protein product: CASSLGVVVRNQPQHF.

The J gene is TRBJ1-3, the V gene TRBV5-5, with no clear D. Per the germline V gene, CDR1 is SGHKS and CDR2 is YYEKEE (reference sequence). The CDR3 is 15 residues long. V was shortened by 2 bases and J by 4 bases, with 13 bases between the two germline ends. As DNA, the CDR3 is TGTGCCAGCAGCTTCGGACTGGCCGGGGGAAACACCATATATTTT. Amino acid sequence: CASSFGLAGGNTIYF. Supplemented by reference TRBV5-5 and TRBJ1-3, the full variable domain reads DAGVTQSPTHLIKTRGQQVTLRCSPISGHKSVSWYQQVLGQGPQFIFQYYEKEERGRGNFPDRFSARQFPNYSSELNVNALLLGDSALYLCASSFGLAGGNTIYFGEGSWLTVV.

This clone has only one observation. The chain employs TRBV9 and TRBJ2-1; maybe TRBD2 (6 bases). Germline V gene sequence: CDR1 SGDLS, CDR2 YYNGEE. This CDR3 is built from 13 residues. V was shortened by 0 bases and J by 9 bases, with 10 bases between the two germline ends. The CDR3 DNA reads TGTGCCAGCAGCGTAGTAGGAGGGCCTGAGCAGTTCTTC. Residues: CASSVVGGPEQFF. Full variable domain (remainder filled in from reference TRBV9 and TRBJ2-1): DSGVTQTPKHLITATGQRVTLRCSPRSGDLSVYWYQQSLDQGLQFLIQYYNGEERAKGNILERFSAQQFPDLHSELNLSSLELGDSALYFCASSVVGGPEQFFGPGTRLTVL.

V gene TRBV12-3 or TRBV12-4 combines with J gene TRBJ1-4; perhaps TRBD1 as D (5 bases). There are 12 residues in the CDR3. V was trimmed by 6 bases and J by 7 bases, leaving 9 bases between them. The CDR3 here is CASRPGVEKLFF. The CDR3 region has the DNA TGTGCCAGCAGGCCGGGGGTTGAAAAACTGTTTTTT.

The chain links TRBV3-1 (or the pseudogene TRBV3-2) to TRBJ2-7; a possible D gene is TRBD1 (6 bases). CDR3 length: 13 amino acids. Trimming stripped 2 bases from V and 6 bases from J, with 11 bases between. Per the germline V gene, CDR1 is LGHDT and CDR2 is YNNKEL (reference sequence). The CDR3 reads CASSQYRASEQYF. The DNA of the CDR3 is TGTGCCAGCAGCCAATACAGGGCATCCGAGCAGTACTTC.

The chain joins TRBV14 to TRBJ1-1; weak D call: TRBD1 (5 bases). V gave up 5 bases and J gave up 7 bases, with 17 bases separating them. Germline loops: CDR1 SGHDN, CDR2 FVKESK. The CDR3 loop spans 14 amino acids. CDR3 sequence: CASSKYDRGFEAFF. The CDR3 DNA sequence: TGTGCCAGCAGCAAATACGATCGGGGGTTTGAAGCTTTCTTT.